This T cell receptor (beta chain) was sequenced during a study of cytomegalovirus exposure and HLA in healthy donors. The data were produced by immunoSEQ multiplex PCR, yet TCRdb's version contains in-frame clones alone and is incomplete. This table holds over 200,000 clones, approximately 86% found once. V was pared by 0 bases and J by 1 base, with 10 bases of the junction left unmatched. The CDR3 loop spans 17 amino acids. Germline loops: CDR1 SQVTM, CDR2 ANQGSEA. The source of this sequence is a young woman in good health and CMV-seronegative. Sequences were obtained from PBMCs. The gene calls are TRBV29-1 and TRBJ2-5; 8 bases line up with TRBD2. This CDR3 reads CSVEDRRLANLQETQYF. In DNA form, the CDR3 reads TGCAGCGTTGAAGATCGAAGACTAGCGAACCTCCAAGAGACCCAGTACTTC. The full variable domain, in which reference TRBV29-1 and TRBJ2-5 provide the parts outside the CDR3, is SAVISQKPSRDICQRGTSLTIQCQVDSQVTMMFWYRQQPGQSLTLIATANQGSEATYESGFVIDKFPISRPNLTFSTLTVSNMSPEDSSIYLCSVEDRRLANLQETQYFGPGTRLLVL.